A single sample is the source of the 16 T cell receptor beta chains below, sequenced in a study of response to subunit inactivated influenza vaccine. From the RT-PCR reads, TCRdb called clonotypes with MiXCR, one entry per CDR3 protein. This sample yields 500,000 to 600,000 distinct CDR3 sequences, of which 14% are seen a single time; around 10% belongs to the top ten. The specimen was PBMCs from blood, collected roughly 13 days after vaccination. All receptors come from a man in his forties or fifties who received an inactivated influenza vaccine.

The genes are TRBV20-1 and TRBJ2-7, with 11 positions matching TRBD1. V shed 2 bases and J 6 bases; nucleotides not matched to a gene: 6. CDR1 and CDR2 (germline): DFQATT, SNEGSKA (reference sequence). CDR3 length equals 14 residues. The CDR3 DNA sequence: TGCAGTGCTAGACTTCCCGGGACAGGGGGCGAGCAGTACTTC. This encodes CSARLPGTGGEQYF.

Turning to this clonotype: The junction differs from germline at one of its ends, possibly a read error. The CDR3 sequence is CASSYSVGDRRTYF. Here the CDR3 DNA reads TGTGCCAGCAGTTACTCTGTTGGGGACAGGCGGACCTACTTT. This rearrangement joins TRBV6-5 to TRBJ1-1, with 8 bases matching TRBD1. This CDR3 has 14 residues. CDR1 and CDR2 (germline): MNHEY, SVGAGI.

There are a few counts of this clonotype. The chain uses TRBV5-1 and TRBJ2-2, with TRBD1 identical over 7 bases. CDR3 length: 14 amino acids. Germline assignment: CDR1 SGHRS and CDR2 YFSETQ. The junction had 5 bases not matched to a gene; V was cut back by 9 bases and J by 0 bases. The CDR3 coding sequence is TGCGCCACCGGGACAGAGGCGAACACCGGGGAGCTGTTTTTT. It encodes CATGTEANTGELFF.

This clonotype has only a few counts. The rearrangement joins TRBV6-5 to TRBJ2-7; no clear D. The CDR3 has 13 amino acids. Trimming took off 3 bases at V and 2 bases at J, with 8 bases between the two ends. The germline V gene has CDR1 MNHEY and CDR2 SVGAGI. CDR3 bases: TGTGCCAGCAGTTATGATAGCACCTACGAGCAGTACTTC. Protein: CASSYDSTYEQYF.

The sample holds a few counts of this clonotype. V usage is TRBV7-8 and J usage is TRBJ2-2, with D perhaps TRBD2 (5 bases). V was shortened by 2 bases and J by 7 bases, with 17 bases between the two germline ends. Germline V gene lookup returns CDR1 SGHVS and CDR2 FQNEAQ. CDR3 size: 16 residues. CDR3 nucleotides: TGTGCCAGCAGCTTAAGAGGGCTTTCCTACGGCGGGGAGCTGTTTTTT. Amino acids: CASSLRGLSYGGELFF.

This rearrangement joins TRBV7-2 to TRBJ2-3, with 11 bases aligning to TRBD2. CDR1 is SGHTA, CDR2 FQGNSA, per germline. The CDR3 extends over 15 amino acids. J lost 4 bases, V lost 3 bases, and 3 bases had no gene match. CDR3 amino acids: CASSLVAGGSDTQYF. CDR3 in DNA: TGTGCCAGCAGCTTGGTAGCGGGGGGGTCAGATACGCAGTATTTT.

In this sample, this clonotype turned up a few times. The chain recombines TRBV3-1 with TRBJ2-7; TRBD2 matches at 7 bases. Germline V lookup: CDR1 LGHDT, CDR2 YNNKEL (reference sequence). This CDR3 is 15 amino acids long. V gave up 3 bases and J gave up 4 bases; unmatched junction bases: 9. As DNA, the CDR3 is TGTGCCAGCAGCCACACCCGGGGGGACCCGTACGAGCAGTACTTC. Its translation is CASSHTRGDPYEQYF.

This clonotype has only a few counts. The J gene is TRBJ2-7, the V gene TRBV5-5; D may be TRBD2 (5 bases). The CDR3 length is 13 residues. Germline V gene lookup returns CDR1 SGHKS and CDR2 YYEKEE (reference sequence). V shed 4 bases and J shed 5 bases, with 13 bases lying between them. For the CDR3, the DNA is TGTGCCAGCAGCCGGGTGGAGGTCCACGAGCAGTACTTC. Protein sequence: CASSRVEVHEQYF.

The V and J genes are TRBV12-3 or TRBV12-4 and TRBJ1-6; 7 bases fit TRBD1. V lost 6 bases and J lost 8; bases outside the gene matches: 19. The CDR3 has 18 amino acids. The CDR3 nucleotides read TGTGCCAGCAGCATATGGACCCCAGGGGGTTTGCCCGATTCACCCCTCCACTTT. Its protein product is CASSIWTPGGLPDSPLHF.

This clonotype has just a few counts. The rearrangement uses TRBV6-2 or TRBV6-3 and TRBJ2-5; perhaps D is TRBD1 or TRBD2 (5 bases each). The germline CDR1 and CDR2 sequences are MNHEY and SVGEGT. V was trimmed by 7 bases and J by 5 bases, leaving 23 bases between them. The CDR3 covers 16 residues. CDR3 in amino acids: CASNGAGGLPKETQYF. CDR3 coding DNA: TGTGCCAGCAATGGGGCGGGCGGTTTGCCCAAGGAGACCCAGTACTTC.

The CDR3 is CASAPVGGLDEQFF. CDR3 bases: TGTGCCAGCGCACCTGTGGGGGGTCTGGATGAGCAGTTCTTC. V is TRBV7-2 and J is TRBJ2-1, with a weak D call TRBD2 (6 bases). Per the germline V gene, CDR1 is SGHTA and CDR2 is FQGNSA. V lost 8 bases and J 8 bases, leaving 19 bases between the germline ends. The CDR3 has 14 residues.

V gene TRBV7-2 combines with J gene TRBJ2-1, with TRBD2 matching over 8 bases. Germline V gene lookup returns CDR1 SGHTA and CDR2 FQGNSA. After removal of 1 base from V and 8 bases from J, the junction contained 7 bases not matched to a gene. The CDR3 consists of 15 residues. The CDR3 nucleotides are TGTGCCAGCAGCTTAGTCACGGGGGGGCTGGATGAGCAGTTCTTC. Protein product: CASSLVTGGLDEQFF.

At least ten counts were recorded for this clonotype. The CDR3 reads CSVGGRASGRTSYNEQFF. CDR3 in DNA: TGCAGCGTTGGTGGGAGGGCAAGCGGGAGGACCTCCTACAATGAGCAGTTCTTC. The chain joins TRBV29-1 to TRBJ2-1, with 9 positions matching TRBD2. The CDR3 contains 18 residues. CDR1 is SQVTM, CDR2 ANQGSEA, per germline. The ends lost 4 bases at V and 0 bases at J; junction bases unmatched: 13.

The chain combines TRBV13 with TRBJ1-2; 8 nucleotides align to TRBD1. Looked up from germline, CDR1 is PRHDT and CDR2 is FYEKMQ (reference sequence). CDR3 length equals 15 residues. V shed 4 bases and J 4 bases; nucleotides not matched to a gene: 8. CDR3 loop: CASSYTGGRSYGYTF. The CDR3 DNA reads TGTGCCAGCAGCTACACAGGGGGAAGAAGCTATGGCTACACCTTC.

In this sample, this clonotype turned up many times. This chain links TRBV11-1 with TRBJ2-1; no clear D gene. The germline V gene has CDR1 SGHAT and CDR2 FQDESV (reference sequence). Deletions cut 5 bases from V and 7 bases from J, with 6 bases between. The CDR3 sequence is 11 residues long. In DNA form, the CDR3 reads TGTGCCAGCAGCACCGAGAATGAGCAGTTCTTC. Translation: CASSTENEQFF.

This clonotype has ten or more counts. The DNA of the CDR3 is TGCGCCAGCAGCTACAATAGCGGGAGGGAACATCAAGAGACCCAGTACTTC. Translation gives CASSYNSGREHQETQYF. The genes are TRBV5-1 and TRBJ2-5; 11 nucleotides match TRBD2. The CDR3 is 17 amino acids. The germline V gene has CDR1 SGHRS and CDR2 YFSETQ. V gave up 3 bases and J gave up 2 bases; unmatched junction bases: 9.